This T cell receptor beta chain was documented in a study of early T cells in non-severe SARS-CoV-2 infection. Study context: Sequencing of unsorted whole blood was done on bulk RNA, leaving chains unpaired. Whole-study results and caveats: The matching step, a VDJdb search, favored anti-spike CD8 responses and missed private and CD4 specificities.

Worth noting for this clonotype: Its specificity is unknown.

The CDR3 totals 15 residues. V dropped 2 bases and J dropped 1; count of bases not matched to a gene: 2. Germline V gene data show CDR1 as SGHRS and CDR2 as YFSETQ. Individual cDNA molecules each received unique molecular identifiers attached to them. TCRdb processed the 5' RACE reads anew with MiXCR; each CDR3 protein has one entry. This repertoire shows 45,000 to 55,000 distinct CDR3 sequences, under 7.5% found once; its top ten account for 3.9%. The sequenced sample consisted of whole blood. This chain connects TRBV5-1 to TRBJ2-3, with 9 bases matching TRBD1. This receptor was taken from an adult who was a healthcare worker with PCR-confirmed SARS-CoV-2 infection or an uninfected control (not recorded which). The CDR3 bases are TGCGCCAGCAGCTTACGGGACAGGGGCACAGATACGCAGTATTTT. It specifies CASSLRDRGTDTQYF.